This T cell receptor beta chain was captured in a study of spatial heterogeneity in lung cancer. Germline CDR1 SGHKS, CDR2 YYEKEE (reference sequence). V lost 3 bases and J lost 1, with 16 bases in between. The CDR3 length is 16 residues. Notes on the study in general: Among blood samples, ubiquitous expanded tumor TCRs appeared more at resection than at follow-up.

A distinct unique molecular identifier was carried by each TCR cDNA molecule. TCRdb re-derived calls from the 5' RACE reads in MiXCR, one entry per CDR3 protein. The sample consists of about 28,000 distinct CDR3 sequences, around 8% of them appearing once. The table lists this clonotype with many counts. Antigen specificity is unknown. Time point indicated: sample taken at primary tumor resection. No cells were sorted before sequencing. The whole RNA sequenced was extracted from tumor, nontumor lung or frozen PBMC. There were 65 or so donors, all of them untreated patients with early-stage non-small cell lung cancer.

The receptor's source is a female donor with early-stage non-small cell lung cancer. The rearrangement joins TRBV5-5 to TRBJ1-1, with a weak D call TRBD1 (6 bases). The input for sequencing was PBMCs, taken at surgery. CDR3 in DNA: TGTGCCAGCAGCTACCGAATACAGGGAGAGAACACTGAAGCTTTCTTT. Its translation: CASSYRIQGENTEAFF. The full variable domain, completed using reference TRBV5-5 and TRBJ1-1, is DAGVTQSPTHLIKTRGQQVTLRCSPISGHKSVSWYQQVLGQGPQFIFQYYEKEERGRGNFPDRFSARQFPNYSSELNVNALLLGDSALYLCASSYRIQGENTEAFFGQGTRLTVV.